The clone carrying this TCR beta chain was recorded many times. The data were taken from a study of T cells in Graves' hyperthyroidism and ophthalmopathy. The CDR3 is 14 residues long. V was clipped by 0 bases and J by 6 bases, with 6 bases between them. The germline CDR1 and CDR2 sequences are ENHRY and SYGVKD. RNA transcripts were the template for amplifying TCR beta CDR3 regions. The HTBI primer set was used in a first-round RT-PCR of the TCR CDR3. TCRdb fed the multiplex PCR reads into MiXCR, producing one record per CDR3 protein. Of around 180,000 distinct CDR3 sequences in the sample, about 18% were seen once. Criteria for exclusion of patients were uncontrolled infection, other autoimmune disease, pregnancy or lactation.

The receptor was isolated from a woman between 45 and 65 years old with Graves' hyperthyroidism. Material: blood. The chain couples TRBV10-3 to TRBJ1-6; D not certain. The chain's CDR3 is CAISESTANSPLHF. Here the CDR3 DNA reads TGTGCCATCAGTGAGTCTACAGCTAATTCACCCCTCCACTTT.